Listed below are T cell receptor beta chains from one sample, sequenced in a study of blood T cell repertoires in COVID-19. TCRdb keeps only in-frame clones here, not all; method: immunoSEQ multiplex PCR. The sample holds about 110,000 clones, over 65% seen once. The sequencing input was peripheral blood. All receptors come from a woman in her forties with acute or convalescent COVID-19. The CDR3 runs from the conserved cysteine through the conserved F or W. The D gene is left open where the match is weak. The listing skips clone size in some rows; elsewhere it reads once, few, many or a size class.

v_call: TRBV7-9
j_call: TRBJ1-5
clone_size: few
d_call: NA
cdr3_aa: CASSSGSSNQPQHF
cdr3_nt: TGTGCCAGCAGCTCCGGGTCTAGCAATCAGCCCCAGCATTTT

v_call: TRBV6-5
j_call: TRBJ1-2
clone_size: NA
d_call: NA
cdr3_aa: CASSPFPQVYGYTF
cdr3_nt: TGTGCCAGCAGTCCCTTTCCACAGGTCTATGGCTACACCTTC

v_call: TRBV28
j_call: TRBJ1-5
clone_size: NA
d_call: TRBD1
cdr3_aa: CASKQTGGGNQPQHF
cdr3_nt: TGTGCCAGCAAACAAACAGGGGGCGGCAATCAGCCCCAGCATTTT

v_call: TRBV7-9
j_call: TRBJ1-3
clone_size: once
d_call: NA
cdr3_aa: CASSLSRSGNTIYF
cdr3_nt: TGTGCCAGCAGCTTAAGCCGCTCTGGAAACACCATATATTTT

v_call: TRBV6-5
j_call: TRBJ1-2
clone_size: NA
d_call: TRBD1
cdr3_aa: CASRTGQVVYGYTF
cdr3_nt: TGTGCCAGCAGGACTGGACAGGTTGTCTATGGCTACACCTTC

v_call: TRBV7-2
j_call: TRBJ1-2
clone_size: NA
d_call: NA
cdr3_aa: CASSFAENYGYTF
cdr3_nt: TGTGCCAGCAGCTTCGCGGAAAACTATGGCTACACCTTC

v_call: TRBV4-1
j_call: TRBJ1-4
clone_size: NA
d_call: NA
cdr3_aa: CASSQLQGIYEKLFF
cdr3_nt: TGCGCCAGCAGCCAACTGCAGGGGATTTATGAAAAACTGTTTTTT

v_call: TRBV7-2
j_call: TRBJ2-1
clone_size: NA
d_call: NA
cdr3_aa: CASSLSGAMDYNEQFF
cdr3_nt: TGTGCCAGCAGCTTATCAGGGGCCATGGACTACAATGAGCAGTTCTTC

v_call: TRBV18
j_call: TRBJ2-7
clone_size: NA
d_call: TRBD1
cdr3_aa: CASSPQGGPYEQYF
cdr3_nt: TGTGCCAGCTCACCACAAGGGGGCCCCTACGAGCAGTACTTC

v_call: TRBV11-2
j_call: TRBJ2-5
clone_size: few
d_call: TRBD1
cdr3_aa: CASSSWTGGLETQYF
cdr3_nt: TGTGCCAGCAGTTCTTGGACAGGGGGCCTGGAGACCCAGTACTTC

v_call: TRBV10-2
j_call: TRBJ2-7
clone_size: few
d_call: TRBD1
cdr3_aa: CASSESDRYGYEQYF
cdr3_nt: TGCGCCAGCAGTGAATCGGACAGGTATGGCTACGAGCAGTACTTC

v_call: TRBV18
j_call: TRBJ2-7
clone_size: NA
d_call: TRBD1
cdr3_aa: CATGTGRNEQYF
cdr3_nt: TGTGCCACCGGGACAGGGAGGAACGAGCAGTACTTC

v_call: TRBV9
j_call: TRBJ2-2
clone_size: many
d_call: TRBD2
cdr3_aa: CASSVGQGLADSGELFF
cdr3_nt: TGTGCCAGCAGCGTAGGCCAGGGACTAGCAGACTCCGGGGAGCTGTTTTTT

v_call: TRBV6-5
j_call: TRBJ2-1
clone_size: NA
d_call: TRBD1
cdr3_aa: CASSYSPGQGNNEQFF
cdr3_nt: TGTGCCAGCAGTTACTCGCCGGGACAGGGGAACAATGAGCAGTTCTTC

v_call: TRBV7-9
j_call: TRBJ1-1
clone_size: NA
d_call: NA
cdr3_aa: CASSPPDGGLNTEAFF
cdr3_nt: TGTGCCAGCAGCCCTCCTGACGGAGGGTTGAACACTGAAGCTTTCTTT

v_call: TRBV6-5
j_call: TRBJ1-2
clone_size: few
d_call: TRBD1
cdr3_aa: CASTRGQGNYGYTF
cdr3_nt: TGTGCCAGCACCAGGGGGCAGGGGAACTATGGCTACACCTTC

v_call: TRBV28
j_call: TRBJ1-5
clone_size: few
d_call: NA
cdr3_aa: CASSPGNQPQHF
cdr3_nt: TGTGCCAGCAGCCCAGGGAATCAGCCCCAGCATTTT

v_call: TRBV30
j_call: TRBJ1-5
clone_size: NA
d_call: NA
cdr3_aa: CAWSLNSDNQPQHF
cdr3_nt: TGTGCCTGGAGTTTAAACAGTGACAATCAGCCCCAGCATTTT

v_call: TRBV10-2
j_call: TRBJ2-1
clone_size: NA
d_call: TRBD2
cdr3_aa: CASTGGSSYNEQFF
cdr3_nt: TGCGCCAGCACGGGCGGGAGCTCCTACAATGAGCAGTTCTTC

v_call: TRBV19
j_call: TRBJ1-1
clone_size: NA
d_call: NA
cdr3_aa: CASSRGGGLSEAFF
cdr3_nt: TGTGCCAGTAGTAGGGGTGGGGGCCTGTCTGAAGCTTTCTTT

v_call: TRBV28
j_call: TRBJ2-7
clone_size: NA
d_call: NA
cdr3_aa: CASKGGGSLDEQYF
cdr3_nt: TGTGCCAGCAAGGGGGGAGGGAGCCTTGACGAGCAGTACTTC

v_call: TRBV5-5
j_call: TRBJ1-5
clone_size: NA
d_call: NA
cdr3_aa: CASSLGVPMAGNQPQHF
cdr3_nt: TGTGCCAGCAGCTTGGGGGTCCCAATGGCGGGCAATCAGCCCCAGCATTTT

v_call: TRBV28
j_call: TRBJ2-4
clone_size: few
d_call: TRBD1
cdr3_aa: CASSTTQGANIQYF
cdr3_nt: TGTGCCAGCAGCACAACCCAGGGGGCAAACATTCAGTACTTC

v_call: TRBV27
j_call: TRBJ2-7
clone_size: NA
d_call: TRBD1
cdr3_aa: CASSSIIQGRNYEQYF
cdr3_nt: TGTGCCAGCAGTTCCATTATACAGGGGAGAAACTACGAGCAGTACTTC

v_call: TRBV15
j_call: TRBJ2-1
clone_size: NA
d_call: TRBD2
cdr3_aa: CATSGGLAGVNEQFF
cdr3_nt: TGTGCCACCAGCGGGGGACTAGCGGGGGTAAATGAGCAGTTCTTC

v_call: TRBV28
j_call: TRBJ2-3
clone_size: NA
d_call: TRBD2
cdr3_aa: CASEGLVGDTQYF
cdr3_nt: TGTGCCAGCGAGGGACTAGTGGGGGATACGCAGTATTTT

v_call: TRBV4-3
j_call: TRBJ2-4
clone_size: NA
d_call: NA
cdr3_aa: CASSQEGQPGDIQYF
cdr3_nt: TGCGCCAGCAGCCAAGAAGGACAGCCAGGGGACATTCAGTACTTC

v_call: TRBV5-1
j_call: TRBJ2-7
clone_size: NA
d_call: TRBD1
cdr3_aa: CASSGGQGGSYEQYF
cdr3_nt: TGCGCCAGCAGCGGGGGACAGGGAGGATCCTACGAGCAGTACTTC

v_call: TRBV29-1
j_call: TRBJ1-2
clone_size: NA
d_call: NA
cdr3_aa: CSAGQMGNYGYTF
cdr3_nt: TGCAGCGCTGGACAGATGGGAAACTATGGCTACACCTTC

v_call: TRBV5-4
j_call: TRBJ2-7
clone_size: NA
d_call: TRBD1
cdr3_aa: CASSSAGTGGYEQYF
cdr3_nt: TGTGCCAGCAGCTCAGCCGGGACAGGGGGCTACGAGCAGTACTTC

v_call: TRBV19
j_call: TRBJ2-2
clone_size: NA
d_call: TRBD2
cdr3_aa: CASSIRTSGGATGELFF
cdr3_nt: TGTGCCAGTAGTATTCGGACTAGCGGGGGGGCCACCGGGGAGCTGTTTTTT